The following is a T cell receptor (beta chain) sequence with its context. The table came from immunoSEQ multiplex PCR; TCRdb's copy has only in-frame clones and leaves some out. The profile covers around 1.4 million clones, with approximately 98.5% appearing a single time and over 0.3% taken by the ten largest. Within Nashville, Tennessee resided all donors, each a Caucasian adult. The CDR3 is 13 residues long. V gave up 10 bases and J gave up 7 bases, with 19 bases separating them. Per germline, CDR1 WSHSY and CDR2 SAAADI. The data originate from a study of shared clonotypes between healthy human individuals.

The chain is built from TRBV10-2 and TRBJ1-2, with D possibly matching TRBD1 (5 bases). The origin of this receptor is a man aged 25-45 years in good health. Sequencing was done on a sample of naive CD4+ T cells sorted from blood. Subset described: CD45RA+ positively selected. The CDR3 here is CATTGRKGFGYTF. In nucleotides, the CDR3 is TGCGCCACCACCGGGCGGAAGGGGTTTGGCTACACCTTC.